The rows below give T cell receptor beta chains drawn from one sample of a study of T cell repertoires in cytomegalovirus infection. No antigens are known for them. One entry per CDR3 protein results from TCRdb running MiXCR on the reads. The sample lists approximately 270,000 distinct CDR3 sequences, roughly 21% occurring once. The sample consisted of cultured PBMCs, taken from culture after CMV antigen stimulation. These receptors all come from a human donor in good health (CMV status not recorded). Some clones in this sample may be carry-over from other donors' samples. Each CDR3 is given with its conserved first and last residue. A D gene is named only where the DNA matches it firmly. Not all rows give a size; the values are once, few, many and, for expanded clones, a class.

v_gene	j_gene	d_gene	abundance	CDR3nt	CDR3aa
TRBV11-2	TRBJ2-3	TRBD2	-	TGTGCCAGCAGCTTAGGGGGCGGAGGGGCGGGAGGGCCGGGAGATACGCAGTATTTT	CASSLGGGGAGGPGDTQYF
TRBV12-3/TRBV12-4	TRBJ1-1	-	many	TGTGCCAGCAGTAAAGGAGGGCTGGTACGGATGAACACTGAAGCTTTCTTT	CASSKGGLVRMNTEAFF
TRBV19	TRBJ1-4	-	once	TGTGCCAGTAGAATTCACGCACGTGGGGTGCGGGCTAATGAAAAACTGTTTTTT	CASRIHARGVRANEKLFF
TRBV28	TRBJ2-3	TRBD2	-	TGTGCCAGCAGTTTCCGCCTGGGACTAGCGGGAGGCACAGATACGCAGTATTTT	CASSFRLGLAGGTDTQYF
TRBV7-8	TRBJ2-3	TRBD2	many	TGTGCCAGCAGCTTAAGAGCCCTAGCGGGGTACGGAGATACGCAGTATTTT	CASSLRALAGYGDTQYF
TRBV24-1	TRBJ2-3	-	many	TGTGCCACCAGTGATTTGGCAGATACGCAGTATTTT	CATSDLADTQYF
TRBV6-5	TRBJ2-3	-	many	TGTGCCAGCAGTTACATCTCGGCAGGGTTAGGAGATACGCAGTATTTT	CASSYISAGLGDTQYF
TRBV7-2	TRBJ2-1	-	-	TGTGGCAGCAGCTTAGCGGCGGAATACAATGAGCAGTTCTTC	CGSSLAAEYNEQFF
TRBV7-9	TRBJ1-2	TRBD1	few	TGTGCCAGCAGCCCAGGGGGCTCGAACTATGGCTACACCTTC	CASSPGGSNYGYTF
TRBV11-3	TRBJ2-1	-	many	TGTGCCAGCAGCGCAGGGTCCGGCTCCTACAATGAGCAGTTCTTC	CASSAGSGSYNEQFF
TRBV6-6	TRBJ2-1	TRBD2	-	TGTGCCAGCAGCGGGACTAGCGGGAGCGGGCAGTTCTTC	CASSGTSGSGQFF
TRBV7-8	TRBJ2-1	TRBD2	-	TGTGCCAGCCGATTAAGACTAGCGACCAACAATGAGCAGTTCTTC	CASRLRLATNNEQFF
TRBV7-6	TRBJ1-1	TRBD1	many	TGTGCCAGCAGCACCACAGGGGGCGACGCTTTCTTT	CASSTTGGDAFF
TRBV4-1	TRBJ2-1	TRBD2	few	TGCGCCAGCAGCCAAGATAACCGGGGACTAGCGGGAGGTGAGCAGTTCTTC	CASSQDNRGLAGGEQFF
TRBV12-3/TRBV12-4	TRBJ1-5	-	-	TGTGCCAGCAGCCCCTTGGGGTCAGTTCTAGAGGATCAGCCCCAGCATTTT	CASSPLGSVLEDQPQHF